This TCR beta chain derives from a study of a mutant IDH1 vaccine in newly diagnosed glioma. Study in general: Patients came in for eight vaccinations, in weeks 1, 3, 5, 7, 11, 15, 19 and 23. In some groups vaccination began 4-6 weeks post-radiotherapy; others received it with temozolomide. Patients got radiotherapy, temozolomide, or both beforehand, and most got both.

Libraries were prepared by immunoSEQ multiplex PCR; TCRdb keeps only in-frame clonotypes and omits some of them. This sample has 40,000 to 45,000 clones, with roughly 83% found just once. Time point of the sample: week 23, last vaccination. What each vaccine dose contained was 300 ug of mutant IDH1 20-mer peptide, accompanied by topical imiquimod. About this clone itself: What it binds is unknown.

There are 16 residues in the CDR3. Trimming removed 6 bases from V and 2 bases from J; junction bases left unmatched: 8. The V gene's germline CDR1 is WSHSY and CDR2 SAAADI. The chain employs TRBV10-2 and TRBJ1-5, with 9 bases matching TRBD1. This receptor was obtained from a woman younger than 30 with glioma. Some clones in this sample may be carry-over from other donors' samples. This specimen was PBMCs, taken from a glioma patient whose treatment included an IDH1 peptide vaccine. Here the CDR3 reads CASSLGQGMGNQPQHF. CDR3 in DNA: TGCGCCAGCAGCCTAGGACAGGGGATGGGCAATCAGCCCCAGCATTTT.